This paragraph reports one T cell receptor (beta chain). Its antigen target is currently unknown. Per-base quality was not reported, and no clone a single base away is much larger than it. This sample was taken from a study of blood T cell repertoires in COVID-19 (dated by TCRdb to the early 2020s). Background on the whole study: Collaborator samples came from the United States, Italy and Spain and covered acute and convalescent phases of COVID-19. The dataset comprised deeply sampled blood TCRbeta repertoires from subjects exposed to, actively infected with, or recovered from COVID-19. The material from the prospective study consisted of cDNA or gDNA derived from T cells, B-cell-depleted T cells, or PBMCs. The samples were drawn from two sources: the first 160 participants of the ongoing ImmuneRACE study, and fewer than 1,500 subjects contributed by 6 global collaborators. HLA class I and class II types, where available, came from metadata supplied by the sample provider rather than from assay-based typing. Sample metadata almost always included a de-identified subject ID, COVID-19 status, age in years and sex. The repertoires were released in a freely available public database intended as a resource for research on the immune response to SARS-CoV-2. The research as a whole found: Clinical and demographic metadata were provided uncurated, with the amount varying by source and participant.

One collaborating source in Seattle enrolled patients while the patients were actively infected and followed the patients over time throughout the course of disease. Whole blood was collected in K2EDTA tubes by collaborating institutions according to the institutions' own protocols. For TCRbeta analysis, collaborators shipped samples as frozen whole blood, isolated PBMCs, or DNA extracted from either of those sample types. Cut back by 5 bases and 6 bases, the V and J ends lie 20 bases apart. The CDR3 sequence holds 16 residues, the cysteine and phenylalanine included. CDR3 DNA is the only sequence kept; it has 48 bases, read in frame from the first base. Based on the germline V gene, the CDR1 and CDR2 sequences are SGHTA and FQGTGA. TCRbeta CDR3 regions were amplified from genomic DNA using the immunoSEQ Assay, a bias-controlled multiplex PCR. Under the source paper's analysis protocol: The number of nucleated cells in each sample was estimated by amplification of reference gene primers within the assay. To quantify the absolute abundance of each unique TCRbeta CDR3 rearrangement, sequence reads were collapsed and filtered. Productive Simpson clonality was computed per sample as the square root of Simpson's diversity index over productive rearrangements. In its TCRdb copy, this immuneACCESS table keeps in-frame sequences only and misses some clones. Where compared with another copy, unresolved V genes explain less than half of these, and the others have no known cause. V, J and clone size were drawn from that table, and D and trimming were deduced from the DNA. The sample records 180,000 or so clones, 84% of which are singletons. Of the sample, about 14% falls within the top ten clones.

The sequencing sample was made of peripheral blood. The chain was built from TRBV7-3 and TRBJ2-1; TRBD1 might be the D gene, on 5 matching bases. The TCR comes from a woman aged 70-85 years with COVID-19, enrolled during active disease. CDR3 region: CASSTTVFGPLNEQFF. The DNA sequence is given as TGTGCCAGCAGCACGACAGTTTTCGGCCCACTCAATGAGCAGTTCTTC.